The clone carrying this T cell receptor beta chain was counted at least ten times. Antigen unknown. Unique molecular identifiers were built into the TCRbeta library. MiXCR, run by TCRdb on the PCR reads, gives a single entry per CDR3 protein. Here the sample spans some 550,000 distinct CDR3 sequences, roughly 23% being singletons. The entry originates in a study of T-cell reconstitution after alpha-beta-depleted transplantation in children. Findings and limits, study-wide: From newly produced T cells came most of the T-cell counts and diversity one year after transplant. Several hundred expanded graft clones reportedly supplied alpha-beta T cells about two months after transplant. Some patients' high day-60 TCRbeta diversity was attributed to recipient cells surviving conditioning.

Per germline, CDR1 DFQATT and CDR2 SNEGSKA (reference sequence). There are 15 residues in the CDR3. V lost 3 bases and J lost 6, with 18 bases in between. The sequencing here drew on PBMCs, mostly from graft donor cells, taken 360 days after TCRalphabeta/CD19-depleted stem cell transplant. The V call is TRBV20-1, the J call TRBJ2-1, with a tentative D call TRBD1 (6 bases). The receptor was derived from a boy in the first two years of life who had a stem cell transplant for acute myeloid leukemia, so the T cells may come from the graft donor. In DNA form, the CDR3 reads TGCAGTGCTAGGGAGGACGGGACACTAGGCAATGAGCAGTTCTTC. It codes for CSAREDGTLGNEQFF.